These 5 T cell receptor beta chains came from one sample sequenced in a study of cytomegalovirus exposure and HLA in healthy donors. The PCR ran on 60 Vbeta and 13 Jbeta primers. Method: immunoSEQ multiplex PCR; TCRdb's copy keeps in-frame clones and lacks some. The top ten hold more than 0.9% of the sample, which has under 150,000 clones, around four fifths seen once. What was sequenced was PBMCs. The receptor source for this set is a boy between 10 and 17 years old in good health and CMV-seronegative.

This chain uses TRBV5-1 with TRBJ2-7; weak D call: TRBD1 (6 bases). V was shortened by 4 bases and J by 5 bases, with 10 bases between the two germline ends. The CDR3 is 12 amino acids. From germline, CDR1 is SGHRS and CDR2 YFSETQ. Here the CDR3 reads CASSPQGNEQYF. CDR3 nucleotides: TGCGCCAGCAGCCCTCAGGGGAACGAGCAGTACTTC.

This clone occurred once. This chain uses TRBV5-1 with TRBJ2-1; 10 bases line up with TRBD2. Germline-derived CDR1 and CDR2 are SGHRS and YFSETQ. V was pared by 2 bases and J by 4 bases, with 3 bases of the junction left unmatched. CDR3 length: 15 amino acids. The DNA of the CDR3 is TGCGCCAGCAGCTTCGGGACTAGCGAGTACAATGAGCAGTTCTTC. Its protein product is CASSFGTSEYNEQFF.

This clone appeared a few times. This chain uses TRBV11-2 with TRBJ2-7, with D unclear. This CDR3 spans 12 amino acids. Germline CDR1 and CDR2: SGHAT and FQNNGV. Between the trimmed V and J ends, which lost 2 bases and 3 bases, there was a span of 5 bases. CDR3 in amino acids: CASSLYSYEQYF. The CDR3 bases are TGTGCCAGCAGCTTATACAGCTACGAGCAGTACTTC.

The rearrangement uses TRBV7-2 and TRBJ2-5; TRBD1 agrees at 8 bases. The CDR3 consists of 14 residues. Germline V gene data show CDR1 as SGHTA and CDR2 as FQGNSA. J lost 7 bases, V lost 6 bases, and 10 bases had no gene match. CDR3 DNA: TGTGCCAGCAGGTCCGGGGACAGGATCGGGACCCAGTACTTC. Protein product: CASRSGDRIGTQYF.

V usage is TRBV7-9 and J usage is TRBJ2-7; tentatively, D is TRBD2 (5 bases). Trimming took 6 bases from V and 1 from J, leaving 10 bases between them. Germline assignment: CDR1 SEHNR and CDR2 FQNEAQ (reference sequence). CDR3 length: 13 amino acids. This CDR3 is CASSFPGSYEQYF. The CDR3 DNA reads TGTGCCAGCAGTTTCCCGGGGTCCTACGAGCAGTACTTC.